This section outlines one T cell receptor (beta chain) sequence together with its context. These data belong to a study of blood T cell repertoires in COVID-19. TCRdb keeps only in-frame clones here, not all; method: immunoSEQ multiplex PCR. This sample has roughly 9,400 clones, with around 76% found just once. Sequencing input: peripheral blood. The clonotype originates from a human donor in a cohort sampled during active COVID-19.

The CDR3 DNA reads as TGTGCCAGCAGTAAGGCCGGGACAGGGGGTACTGAAGCTTTCTTT. As protein: CASSKAGTGGTEAFF. The V and J genes are TRBV6-5 and TRBJ1-1; 11 bases line up with TRBD1. CDR1 and CDR2 from the germline V gene are MNHEY and SVGAGI. The length of the CDR3 is 15 residues. The V segment lost 5 bases and the J segment 5 bases; nucleotides outside the gene matches: 7.